This TCR beta chain was profiled in a study of lymphopenia after photon versus proton radiotherapy (dated by TCRdb to between 2018 and 2021). Turning to the overall study: The study compared the immunological effects of photon versus proton radiation therapy in patients with gastrointestinal tumors who developed high-grade lymphopenia. The study aimed to characterize how the two radiation modalities differ in their impact on the immune system. The 15 to 25 patients in the cohort had gastrointestinal tumors, were treated with either photon or proton therapy, and subsequently developed lymphopenia. The full study reports these points: The survival association was assessed only in patients who died, and better survival with proton therapy was presented by the authors as a possibility rather than a demonstrated result. Across the cohort, a larger post-nadir drop in TCR diversity was inversely correlated with overall survival time among patients who died. After the lymphocyte count nadir, repertoires from photon-treated patients showed oligoclonal expansion, particularly of CD8+ Temra cells, and this expansion drove the decline in diversity. During treatment, patients who received proton therapy stayed relatively stable, whereas patients who received photon therapy lost naive T cells and TCR diversity and gained effector/memory populations.

Library preparation employed the immunoSEQ multiplex PCR assay. T cell repertoires were profiled by deep sequencing of rearranged TCR beta loci, alongside multiparametric flow cytometry. TCRdb took this table from immuneACCESS and kept in-frame rearrangements with V and J called. Such tables lack part of the clones; where checked against another copy, unresolved V genes explain under half of the gap, and the rest is unexplained. The sample table contains approximately 71,000 clones; only one count was recorded for around 90% of them. Roughly 2.7% of the sample comes from the top ten. Remarks on this clone: Its specific antigen is unknown. Base qualities were left out, and no much larger clone turns up one base away.

The clonotype was recovered from a woman in her 70s with pancreatic cancer. The material was peripheral blood, obtained from a patient treated with photon-based radiotherapy.

The CDR3 reads CASSKPLEQYF. The nucleotides read TGTGCCAGCAGCAAACCGCTCGAGCAGTACTTC. The chain is assembled from TRBV21-1 and TRBJ2-7. TRBV21-1 is a listed pseudogene. The CDR3 has 11 amino acids, counting the end cysteine and phenylalanine. The only DNA kept is the CDR3, 33 bases in frame from the first base.